Each of the 10 T cell receptor beta chains below was sequenced from the same sample in a study of beta chain features in type 1 diabetes. Expressed TCRB transcripts got sequenced, as all isolated RNA was reverse transcribed. Assay used: immunoSEQ multiplex PCR; TCRdb lists only in-frame clones, some missing. Of approximately 150,000 clones in the sample, less than 11% are singletons; the top ten hold under 1.5%. The sequenced sample was naive CD4+ T cells from blood. The origin of the receptors is a young man in good health.

This clone was counted between two and nine times. The chain uses TRBV7-9 and TRBJ2-7, with D possibly being TRBD2 (5 bases). CDR3 length: 15 residues. V was pared by 5 bases and J by 0 bases, with 14 bases between. CDR1 and CDR2 (germline): SEHNR, FQNEAQ (reference sequence). CDR3 in DNA: TGTGCCAGCAGCCCGGTGACTACGAGCTCCTACGAGCAGTACTTC. Residues: CASSPVTTSSYEQYF. The variable domain in full, with the rest retrieved from reference TRBV7-9 and TRBJ2-7, is DTGVSQNPRHKITKRGQNVTFRCDPISEHNRLYWYRQTLGQGPEFLTYFQNEAQLEKSRLLSDRFSAERPKGSFSTLEIQRTEQGDSAMYLCASSPVTTSSYEQYFGPGTRLTVT.

This clone was recorded once. The genes are TRBV6-5 and TRBJ2-5, with 8 bases identical to TRBD1. The J call is doubtful: the DNA matches TRBJ2-7 better. The CDR3 has 13 amino acids. CDR1 MNHEY and CDR2 SVGAGI come from the germline V gene. The CDR3 protein is CASSMGQAYEQYF. Here the CDR3 DNA reads TGTGCCAGCAGTATGGGACAGGCCTACGAGCAGTACTTC.

The sample holds a few counts of this clone. The chain uses TRBV18 and TRBJ2-7, with TRBD2 matching 10 bases. The germline CDR1 and CDR2 sequences are KGHSH and LQKENI. V was clipped by 1 base and J by 1 base; unmatched bases: 7. The CDR3 has 17 amino acids. The CDR3 DNA reads TGTGCCAGCTCACCACGGGGTGTTAGCGGGGGGTCCTACGAGCAGTACTTC. The encoded protein is CASSPRGVSGGSYEQYF.

This chain links TRBV29-1 with TRBJ2-3; the D gene is possibly TRBD1 (6 bases). V was clipped by 7 bases and J by 4 bases, with 12 bases between them. The CDR3 covers 12 residues. CDR1 SQVTM and CDR2 ANQGSEA come from the germline V gene. The CDR3 protein is CSADRNPDTQYF. The CDR3 DNA is TGCAGCGCTGACAGGAACCCAGATACGCAGTATTTT.

The V call is TRBV7-2, the J call TRBJ1-5; D not resolved. The V gene lost 0 bases and the J gene lost 3 bases, with 9 bases spanning the gap. CDR1 is SGHTA, CDR2 FQGNSA, per germline. The CDR3 is 15 residues long. In nucleotides, the CDR3 is TGTGCCAGCAGCTTAGCGCTACTGTCCAATCAGCCCCAGCATTTT. Protein: CASSLALLSNQPQHF. Full variable domain (missing parts from reference TRBV7-2 and TRBJ1-5): GAGVSQSPSNKVTEKGKDVELRCDPISGHTALYWYRQSLGQGLEFLIYFQGNSAPDKSGLPSDRFSAERTGGSVSTLTIQRTQQEDSAVYLCASSLALLSNQPQHFGDGTRLSIL.

The DNA for the CDR3 is TGCAGCGTTAGGCTAGCGGGGGCCCCAAATGGTCTCAATGAGCAGTTCTTC. Its protein is CSVRLAGAPNGLNEQFF. V and J are TRBV29-1 and TRBJ2-1, with TRBD2 matching over 10 bases. The germline V gene has CDR1 SQVTM and CDR2 ANQGSEA. The length of the CDR3 is 17 residues. J lost 6 bases, V lost 5 bases, and 16 bases had no gene match.

As regards this clone: The germline gene is not matched at one end of the junction; a read error may be the cause. The chain is built from TRBV27 and TRBJ2-1; 10 bases fit TRBD1. Per germline, CDR1 MNHEY and CDR2 SMNVEV (reference sequence). This CDR3 comprises 15 residues. CDR3: CASGFGTGEADEQFF. CDR3 nucleotide sequence: TGTGCCAGCGGTTTCGGGACAGGGGAGGCCGATGAGCAGTTCTTC.

Only a few counts were recorded for this clone. The J gene is TRBJ2-5, the V gene TRBV7-9, with 7 bases lining up with TRBD1. The DNA end lines up better with TRBJ2-7; the J call may be wrong. Germline loops: CDR1 SEHNR, CDR2 FQNEAQ (reference sequence). The CDR3 covers 14 residues. CDR3 in amino acids: CASSLGAGGYEQYF. CDR3 DNA: TGTGCCAGCAGCTTAGGTGCAGGGGGCTACGAGCAGTACTTC.

This clone occurred a few times. The chain couples TRBV4-3 to TRBJ2-7; 7 nucleotides agree with TRBD1. The CDR3 length is 16 residues. The J segment lost 5 bases and the V segment lost 3 bases, leaving 13 bases of the junction unmatched. In germline, CDR1 is LGHNA, CDR2 YSLEER. CDR3 in amino acids: CASSHEDRASPNEQYF. As DNA, the CDR3 is TGCGCCAGCAGCCATGAAGACAGGGCAAGTCCCAACGAGCAGTACTTC.

V and J are TRBV18 and TRBJ1-2; D call uncertain. Between the trimmed V and J ends, which lost 2 bases and 5 bases, there was a span of 9 bases. Germline loops: CDR1 KGHSH, CDR2 LQKENI. This CDR3 has 13 amino acids. CDR3 sequence reads: CASSPSEEYGYTF. The CDR3 nucleotides read TGTGCCAGCTCACCATCAGAGGAGTATGGCTACACCTTC.